Following are 24 T cell receptor beta chains from one sample sequenced in a study of blood T cell repertoires in COVID-19. The protocol was immunoSEQ multiplex PCR, while the TCRdb copy is restricted to in-frame clones and leaves out a portion. The data show about 150,000 clones, roughly nine tenths seen once. The sequencing input was peripheral blood. The receptors originated from a man aged 50-60 years with acute or convalescent COVID-19.

The rearrangement uses TRBV2 and TRBJ1-5, with no clear D. CDR3 length: 15 amino acids. Germline values: CDR1 SNHLY, CDR2 FYNNEI. Between the trimmed V and J ends, which lost 4 bases and 4 bases, there was a span of 14 bases. The CDR3: CASSGGLPANQPQHF. The CDR3 DNA sequence: TGTGCCAGCAGTGGTGGCCTGCCAGCGAATCAGCCCCAGCATTTT.

This rearrangement joins TRBV10-3 to TRBJ2-7, with D tentatively TRBD1 (7 bases). The V end lost 8 bases, the J end lost 3 bases, and 14 bases lay between the germline ends. The germline V gene encodes CDR1 ENHRY and CDR2 SYGVKD. The CDR3 extends over 13 amino acids. CDR3 in DNA: TGTGCCATCGGGGCAGGGGGGTACTACGAGCAGTACGTC. Its translation is CAIGAGGYYEQYV.

The CDR3 DNA reads TGTGCCAGCAGCTCGGGTTCGGGACAGGGAAACACCGGGGAGCTGTTTTTT. It is translated as CASSSGSGQGNTGELFF. This chain uses TRBV7-2 with TRBJ2-2; 9 nucleotides agree with TRBD1. Losses at the gene ends were 4 bases for V and 2 bases for J; bases not matched to a gene: 8. The V gene's germline CDR1 is SGHTA and CDR2 FQGNSA. The CDR3 is 17 amino acids.

This clone was seen a single time. The chain links TRBV11-2 to TRBJ2-1, with 11 bases identical to TRBD2. The V gene's germline CDR1 is SGHAT and CDR2 FQNNGV. The CDR3 loop spans 15 amino acids. J gave up 9 bases and V 5 bases, and 9 bases lay outside the gene matches. This CDR3 reads CASSPIAGGHGEQFF. CDR3 DNA: TGTGCCAGCAGCCCTATAGCGGGGGGGCACGGTGAGCAGTTCTTC.

The rearrangement joins TRBV2 to TRBJ1-6, with 10 nucleotides matching TRBD1. CDR1 is SNHLY and CDR2 is FYNNEI in the germline V gene. Trimming removed 0 bases from V and 7 bases from J; junction bases left unmatched: 3. The CDR3 runs 16 residues. The CDR3 region has the DNA TGTGCCAGCAGTGAAGCGGGACAGGGGAACAATTCACCCCTCCACTTT. Translated, it gives CASSEAGQGNNSPLHF.

The rearrangement links TRBV6-5 to TRBJ1-1, with 11 nucleotides matching TRBD1. V shed 6 bases, J shed 5 bases, and the junction held 8 bases outside the gene matches. The CDR3 spans 15 residues. From germline, CDR1 is MNHEY and CDR2 SVGAGI. CDR3 DNA sequence: TGTGCCAGCAGAGGTGGACAGGGGGCAGATACTGAAGCTTTCTTT. It encodes CASRGGQGADTEAFF.

The V gene is TRBV5-6, the J gene TRBJ1-2, with 8 bases fitting TRBD1. Looked up from germline, CDR1 is SGHDT and CDR2 is YYEEEE. V shed 3 bases and J 4 bases; nucleotides not matched to a gene: 8. CDR3 length: 15 residues. CDR3 sequence (DNA): TGTGCCAGCAGCTCACCGGGACAGGCACTCTATGGCTACACCTTC. It is translated as CASSSPGQALYGYTF.

This rearrangement joins TRBV18 to TRBJ2-1; TRBD2 aligns across 8 bases. The J segment lost 5 bases and the V segment lost 6 bases, leaving 6 bases of the junction unmatched. This CDR3 contains 14 residues. CDR1 is KGHSH, CDR2 LQKENI, per germline. Here the CDR3 reads CASSPAGAHNEQFF. CDR3 bases: TGTGCCAGCTCCCCAGCGGGGGCTCACAATGAGCAGTTCTTC.

This clone came up once. The chain couples TRBV6-2 or TRBV6-3 to TRBJ2-1, with TRBD2 as a possible D gene (5 bases). Germline V gene data show CDR1 as MNHEY and CDR2 as SVGEGT. The CDR3 is 16 amino acids. V lost 5 bases and J 4 bases, leaving 18 bases between the germline ends. This chain's CDR3 is CASSRTTRGDYNEQFF. The CDR3 region has the DNA TGTGCCAGCAGTCGCACTACTCGGGGTGATTACAATGAGCAGTTCTTC.

The V gene is TRBV19, the J gene TRBJ1-5; D not certain. Trimming took 2 bases from V and 1 from J, leaving 9 bases between them. The CDR3 is made up of 15 amino acids. Germline CDR1 is LNHDA and CDR2 is SQIVND (reference sequence). CDR3 coding DNA: TGTGCCAGTAGTATAATCTTCGGGAGCAATCAGCCCCAGCATTTT. Encoded protein: CASSIIFGSNQPQHF.

The V and J genes are TRBV9 and TRBJ2-2; possibly TRBD2 for D (6 bases). The V gene lost 2 bases and the J gene lost 0 bases, with 11 bases spanning the gap. Looked up from germline, CDR1 is SGDLS and CDR2 is YYNGEE. The CDR3 runs 16 residues. The CDR3 nucleotides read TGTGCCAGCAGCGTGGGGGGTAACGCGAACACCGGGGAGCTGTTTTTT. Protein: CASSVGGNANTGELFF.

The V and J genes are TRBV7-9 and TRBJ2-1; 9 bases fit TRBD2. This CDR3 contains 15 residues. The germline gives CDR1 SEHNR, CDR2 FQNEAQ (reference sequence). The trim removed 5 bases at V and 3 bases at J, leaving 5 bases unmatched. The CDR3 spells CASSHTSGYYNEQFF. CDR3 DNA: TGTGCCAGCAGCCATACTAGCGGGTACTACAATGAGCAGTTCTTC.

This chain joins TRBV30 and TRBJ2-6; D uncertain. Germline CDR1 reads GTSNPN; CDR2 reads SVGIG (reference sequence). The CDR3 extends over 12 amino acids. V shed 5 bases and J shed 2 bases, with 4 bases lying between them. The CDR3 spells CAWAPGANVLTF. CDR3 coding DNA: TGTGCCTGGGCTCCTGGGGCCAACGTCCTGACTTTC.

This clone was seen a handful of times. This chain connects TRBV4-2 to TRBJ1-1; possibly TRBD1 for D (6 bases). This CDR3 has 15 amino acids. Germline V gene sequence: CDR1 LGHNA, CDR2 YNFKEQ. With 4 bases removed from V and 1 base from J, the gap between germline ends came to 13 bases. The CDR3 loop reads CASSRGAGANTEAFF. As DNA, the CDR3 is TGTGCCAGCAGCCGCGGAGCGGGGGCGAACACTGAAGCTTTCTTT.

This clone was picked up one time. The CDR3 loop reads CASSSLAGARSGANVLTF. CDR3 coding DNA: TGTGCCAGCAGTAGCCTAGCGGGGGCTCGCTCTGGGGCCAACGTCCTGACTTTC. The gene calls are TRBV27 and TRBJ2-6; 10 nucleotides match TRBD2. CDR1 and CDR2 from the germline V gene are MNHEY and SMNVEV (reference sequence). The CDR3 length is 18 residues. Trimming at V came to 5 bases and at J to 0 bases, leaving 7 bases not matched to a gene.

The gene calls are TRBV29-1 and TRBJ1-2; 10 bases are shared with TRBD1. This CDR3 is 11 amino acids long. J lost 8 bases, V lost 6 bases, and 3 bases had no gene match. In germline, CDR1 is SQVTM, CDR2 ANQGSEA. CDR3 protein: CSVGDRGGYTF. CDR3 bases: TGCAGCGTGGGGGACAGGGGAGGCTACACCTTC.

The genes are TRBV6-2 or TRBV6-3 and TRBJ2-1, with D perhaps TRBD2 (6 bases). Germline V gene data show CDR1 as MNHEY and CDR2 as SVGEGT. The CDR3 has 14 residues. V was trimmed by 6 bases and J by 4 bases, leaving 13 bases between them. The CDR3 DNA reads TGTGCCAGCAGGCCTAGCGACCGATACAATGAGCAGTTCTTC. Amino acids: CASRPSDRYNEQFF.

This clone was seen just once. The J gene is TRBJ2-1, the V gene TRBV7-2; no clear D gene. This CDR3 has 12 amino acids. CDR1 and CDR2 from the germline V gene are SGHTA and FQGNSA. V shed 2 bases and J shed 9 bases, with 8 bases lying between them. DNA for the CDR3: TGTGCCAGCAGCTTATCAAGGAGTGAGCAGTTCTTC. Protein product: CASSLSRSEQFF.

V is TRBV11-3 and J is TRBJ1-5; possibly TRBD1 for D (6 bases). Germline CDR1 SGHNT, CDR2 YENEEA. There are 17 residues in the CDR3. V was cut by 1 base and J by 7 bases, with 20 bases left in between. CDR3 sequence (DNA): TGTGCCAGCAGCTTAGCCGTGCCCTACAGGGTGCAACAGCCCCAGCATTTT. Amino acid sequence: CASSLAVPYRVQQPQHF.

This sequence joins TRBV7-2 and TRBJ2-7; 9 nucleotides agree with TRBD2. J lost 3 bases, V lost 2 bases, and 5 bases had no gene match. In germline, CDR1 is SGHTA, CDR2 FQGNSA. This CDR3 comprises 15 residues. For the CDR3, the DNA is TGTGCCAGCAGCTTATCAGTTAGCGGGGGCTACGAGCAGTACGTC. Its protein is CASSLSVSGGYEQYV.

The chain joins TRBV5-1 to TRBJ1-2, with a possible D match to TRBD1 (6 bases). The CDR3 loop spans 13 amino acids. Between the trimmed V and J ends, which lost 4 bases and 5 bases, there was a span of 12 bases. CDR1 and CDR2 (germline): SGHRS, YFSETQ. CDR3 sequence reads: CASSPTGPYGYTF. The CDR3 bases are TGCGCCAGCAGCCCGACAGGTCCTTATGGCTACACCTTC.

The rearrangement joins TRBV24-1 to TRBJ2-2, with 11 bases identical to TRBD1. The CDR3 loop spans 17 amino acids. CDR1 KGHDR and CDR2 SFDVKD come from the germline V gene. Trimming removed 3 bases from V and 7 bases from J; junction bases left unmatched: 9. The CDR3 reads CATSDPGQGAWGGELFF. DNA of the CDR3: TGTGCCACCAGTGATCCTGGACAGGGGGCGTGGGGCGGGGAGCTGTTTTTT.

This chain connects TRBV5-1 to TRBJ2-2, with TRBD2 matching over 7 bases. This CDR3 is 15 amino acids long. V dropped 4 bases and J dropped 6; count of bases not matched to a gene: 9. Per germline, CDR1 SGHRS and CDR2 YFSETQ. DNA for the CDR3: TGCGCCAGCAGCCCCCAAGCGGGATCAGCCGGGGAGCTGTTTTTT. This sequence encodes CASSPQAGSAGELFF. The variable domain in full, with the rest retrieved from reference TRBV5-1 and TRBJ2-2, is KAGVTQTPRYLIKTRGQQVTLSCSPISGHRSVSWYQQTPGQGLQFLFEYFSETQRNKGNFPGRFSGRQFSNSRSEMNVSTLELGDSALYLCASSPQAGSAGELFFGEGSRLTVL.

The rearrangement links TRBV18 to TRBJ1-5; 9 bases are a match to TRBD1. Germline CDR1 reads KGHSH; CDR2 reads LQKENI. CDR3 size: 17 residues. The J segment lost 6 bases and the V segment lost 0 bases, leaving 9 bases of the junction unmatched. Written as DNA, the CDR3 is TGTGCCAGCTCACCACCGGGCGCACAGGGGGCCTTTCAGCCCCAGCATTTT. It yields the protein CASSPPGAQGAFQPQHF.